This paragraph covers one T cell receptor beta chain sequence. Autoimmune disease history or systemic immunosuppression led to patients being barred. Profiling relied on immunoSEQ multiplex PCR, and the TCRdb table lists in-frame clones only, not all of them. The repertoire consists of roughly 60,000 clones, with around 80% occurring once and the leading ten covering about 2.2%. The source of the sample is a study of OX40 agonist ivuxolimab in advanced cancers. Overall study: Patients received ivuxolimab, an agonistic anti-OX40 (CD134) antibody. Mean age 60 years, range about 20 to 79; just over 80% male.

V dropped 1 base and J dropped 3 bases, with 4 bases sitting between them. The CDR3 is made up of 13 amino acids. Germline values: CDR1 LGHNA, CDR2 YNFKEQ. The genes are TRBV4-2 and TRBJ1-5; D unclear. The sample in question was CD4+ or CD8+ T cells sorted from blood, obtained in a trial of the OX40 agonist ivuxolimab. The sequence came from an adult with an advanced solid tumor such as melanoma, head and neck, liver or kidney cancer. CDR3 amino acids: CASSQGPNQPQHF. In DNA, the CDR3 is TGTGCCAGCAGCCAAGGCCCCAATCAGCCCCAGCATTTT.